The clone carrying this T cell receptor beta chain came up many times. What it binds is unknown. This entry comes from a study of T cells in Graves' hyperthyroidism and ophthalmopathy. TCR beta CDR3 regions were amplified from RNA transcripts. The HTBI primer set served for first-round RT-PCR of the TCR CDR3. TCRdb fed the multiplex PCR reads into MiXCR, producing one record per CDR3 protein. The sample holds hundreds of thousands of distinct CDR3 sequences, about 17% seen once. Study-level results: Peripheral blood also featured most of the thyroid clonotypes expanded above 0.001. Ophthalmopathy was separated from stable hyperthyroidism by a 13 V-J model.

Sequenced sample: blood. This clonotype was sampled from a woman aged 60 to 75 with Graves' ophthalmopathy.

The CDR3 reads CASSLALAGAVVTQYF. In DNA form, the CDR3 reads TGTGCCAGCAGCTTAGCACTAGCGGGAGCCGTGGTTACGCAGTATTTT. V usage is TRBV7-2 and J usage is TRBJ2-3; 11 nucleotides line up with TRBD2. Looked up from germline, CDR1 is SGHTA and CDR2 is FQGNSA. Trimming took 0 bases from V and 8 from J; bases not matched to a gene: 7. This CDR3 region has 16 residues.